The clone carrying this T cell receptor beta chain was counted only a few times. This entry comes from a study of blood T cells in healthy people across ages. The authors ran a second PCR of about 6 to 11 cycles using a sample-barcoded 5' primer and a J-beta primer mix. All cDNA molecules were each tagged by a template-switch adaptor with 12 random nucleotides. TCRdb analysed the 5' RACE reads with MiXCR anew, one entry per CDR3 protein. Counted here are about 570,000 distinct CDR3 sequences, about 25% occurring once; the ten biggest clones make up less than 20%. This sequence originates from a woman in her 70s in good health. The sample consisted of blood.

The CDR3 reads CASSSPGIDTQYF. CDR3 DNA: TGCGCCAGCAGCTCCCCTGGGATAGATACGCAGTATTTT. The chain couples TRBV5-1 to TRBJ2-3; D gene unclear. The CDR3 has 13 amino acids. The germline V gene has CDR1 SGHRS and CDR2 YFSETQ. V gave up 3 bases and J gave up 5 bases, with 10 bases separating them.